This T cell receptor (beta chain) was found in a study of PD-L1 blockade in urothelial cancer. Study overall: Bladder-origin urothelial cancer in males covered twenty-five of 29 patients. Study-level points and caveats: Pretreatment TCR clonality in blood, when below the median, was predictive of better survival. Enhanced expansion of tumor-associated blood clones at 3 weeks characterized durable-benefit patients.

Clones were read by immunoSEQ multiplex PCR, and TCRdb kept only the in-frame ones, dropping some. The sample contains about 41,000 clones, 70% to 90% of which appear only once. Notes on this clone: Its antigen is unknown.

Time point of the sample: peripheral blood 6 weeks after treatment start. V lost 5 bases and J 5 bases, leaving 14 bases between the germline ends. Germline-derived CDR1 and CDR2 are LNHNV and YYDKDF (reference sequence). The CDR3 sequence is 14 residues long. The V call is TRBV15, the J call TRBJ2-3; TRBD2 is a possible D gene (5 bases). The clonotype originates from a man in his 70s with urothelial cancer. Sample: PBMCs, taken around atezolizumab (anti-PD-L1) treatment. CDR3 region: CATSRGGSRDTQYF. The CDR3 coding sequence is TGTGCCACCAGCCGGGGTGGGAGTAGAGATACGCAGTATTTT. The variable domain in full, completed from reference TRBV15 and TRBJ2-3, reads DAMVIQNPRYQVTQFGKPVTLSCSQTLNHNVMYWYQQKSSQAPKLLFHYYDKDFNNEADTPDNFQSRRPNTSFCFLDIRSPGLGDTAMYLCATSRGGSRDTQYFGPGTRLTVL.